The 14 T cell receptor beta chains reported below all come from one sample, sequenced in a study of T cell clones after liver transplantation. Assay: immunoSEQ multiplex PCR; the TCRdb copy retains only in-frame clones and omits some. This repertoire shows about 70,000 clones, about 80% found once; its top ten account for about 0.79%. The sample in question was CD4+ T cells from blood, obtained 12 months after liver transplant. The source is a human patient who received a liver transplant. Some T cells may possibly be graft donor cells.

The rearrangement joins TRBV30 to TRBJ2-1, with D tentatively TRBD2 (6 bases). The V end was cut by 3 bases, the J end by 9 bases, with 21 bases between. CDR1 is GTSNPN and CDR2 is SVGIG in the germline V gene (reference sequence). The CDR3 is made up of 15 amino acids. The CDR3 region has the DNA TGTGCCTGGAGGGGTTGGGGGGAGTATGCCTGTGAGCAGTTCTTC. Amino acids: CAWRGWGEYACEQFF.

V usage is TRBV6-1 and J usage is TRBJ2-1; no firm D call. CDR3 length equals 12 residues. Germline CDR1 is MNHNS and CDR2 is SASEGT. V was clipped by 11 bases and J by 1 base, with 9 bases between them. The CDR3 sequence is CALIPSYNEQFF. Here the CDR3 DNA reads TGTGCCTTAATACCGTCCTACAATGAGCAGTTCTTC.

The gene calls are TRBV15 and TRBJ2-5; D is tentatively TRBD1 or TRBD2 (6 bases each). Germline V CDR1 and CDR2: LNHNV, YYDKDF (reference sequence). The V end lost 2 bases, the J end lost 2 bases, and 15 bases lay between the germline ends. This CDR3 spans 16 amino acids. CDR3 region: CATSRSTGAGQETQYF. The DNA of the CDR3 is TGTGCCACCAGCAGATCAACGGGGGCAGGACAAGAGACCCAGTACTTC.

This clone turned up a few times. V and J are TRBV11-3 and TRBJ1-1; TRBD1 might be the D (5 bases). The CDR3 loop spans 13 amino acids. The V and J ends lost 5 bases and 6 bases respectively, with 13 bases between them. The germline CDR1 and CDR2 sequences are SGHNT and YENEEA. The CDR3 nucleotides read TGTGCCAGCAGCCCAACCTGGGGCGCTGAAGCTTTCTTT. This codes for CASSPTWGAEAFF.

The CDR3 sequence: CASKPWGRQYEQYF. The CDR3 DNA is TGTGCCAGCAAACCCTGGGGACGGCAGTACGAGCAGTACTTC. The chain employs TRBV27 and TRBJ2-7, with D possibly called TRBD1 or TRBD2 (5 bases each). This CDR3 comprises 14 residues. Germline CDR1 is MNHEY and CDR2 is SMNVEV (reference sequence). Trimming took 7 bases from V and 4 from J, leaving 17 bases between them.

In this sample, this clone turned up once. The chain links TRBV29-1 to TRBJ2-3, with D tentatively TRBD2 (5 bases). CDR1 and CDR2 from the germline V gene are SQVTM and ANQGSEA. This CDR3 contains 14 residues. V lost 8 bases to trimming and J lost 1 base, with 16 bases between them. CDR3 DNA sequence: TGCAGCTCCGAGGGAAACGACGGCACAGATACGCAGTATTTT. Translated, it gives CSSEGNDGTDTQYF.

The V gene is TRBV29-1, the J gene TRBJ2-3; TRBD2 agrees at 10 bases. The germline V gene has CDR1 SQVTM and CDR2 ANQGSEA. The CDR3 consists of 14 residues. V shed 6 bases and J 3 bases; nucleotides not matched to a gene: 6. The CDR3 is CSVETSGRTDTQYF. CDR3 nucleotides: TGCAGCGTGGAGACTAGCGGGCGGACAGATACGCAGTATTTT.

CDR3 sequence: CASSLYPASDTQYF. The CDR3 region has the DNA TGTGCCAGCAGTTTGTACCCAGCCTCAGATACGCAGTATTTT. The rearrangement uses TRBV27 and TRBJ2-3; D remains ambiguous. Germline lookup yields CDR1 MNHEY and CDR2 SMNVEV (reference sequence). CDR3 length: 14 residues. Trimming took off 3 bases at V and 4 bases at J, with 11 bases between the two ends.

This chain connects TRBV5-1 to TRBJ1-1, with D hard to call. V was pared by 0 bases and J by 3 bases, with 6 bases between. Germline V CDR1 and CDR2: SGHRS, YFSETQ. The CDR3 sequence is 13 residues long. The CDR3 region is CASSLGTDTEAFF. The DNA for the CDR3 is TGCGCCAGCAGCTTGGGGACCGACACTGAAGCTTTCTTT.

V and J are TRBV2 and TRBJ2-2; the match to TRBD2 covers 8 bases. Germline CDR1 reads SNHLY; CDR2 reads FYNNEI. Trimming removed 8 bases from V and 4 bases from J; junction bases left unmatched: 9. The CDR3 is 15 residues long. The CDR3 region has the DNA TGTGCCAGCCGAGGCGGAGCGGGAGCCACCGGGGAGCTGTTTTTT. It is translated as CASRGGAGATGELFF.

The chain recombines TRBV4-1 with TRBJ2-5; the match to TRBD2 covers 8 bases. V shed 4 bases, J shed 5 bases, and the junction held 12 bases outside the gene matches. CDR1 is MGHRA and CDR2 is YSYEKL in the germline V gene. The CDR3 runs to 16 residues. The CDR3 bases are TGCGCCAGCAGCCCTACTAGCGGTAGCCCCGGGGAGACCCAGTACTTC. Its protein product is CASSPTSGSPGETQYF.

The CDR3: CASSLRQDYYGYTF. In DNA, the CDR3 is TGTGCCAGCTCACTTCGACAGGATTATTATGGCTACACCTTC. The rearrangement links TRBV18 to TRBJ1-2, with D maybe TRBD1 (6 bases). Germline loops: CDR1 KGHSH, CDR2 LQKENI. The CDR3 spans 14 residues. V lost 4 bases and J 5 bases, leaving 14 bases between the germline ends.

The J gene is TRBJ2-1, the V gene TRBV10-3, with D perhaps TRBD1 (6 bases). Deletions cut 10 bases from V and 12 bases from J, with 16 bases between. The V gene's germline CDR1 is ENHRY and CDR2 SYGVKD. This CDR3 has 11 amino acids. The CDR3 spells CATLRGGGQFF. CDR3 bases: TGTGCCACTCTCCGAGGGGGTGGGCAGTTCTTC.

V usage is TRBV10-3 and J usage is TRBJ2-7; D not certain. V lost 0 bases, J lost 9 bases, and 9 bases lay in between. The CDR3 is 12 residues long. Germline-derived CDR1 and CDR2 are ENHRY and SYGVKD. CDR3: CAISESKDGQYF. CDR3 bases: TGTGCCATCAGTGAGTCGAAGGACGGGCAGTACTTC.